A few counts support the clone carrying this T cell receptor beta chain. TCRdb's table, derived via immunoSEQ multiplex PCR, lists solely in-frame clones and lacks some. The sample holds about 140,000 clones, about 87% seen once. The record originates from a study of blood T cell repertoires in COVID-19. Whole-study context: T cells, B-cell-depleted T cells, or PBMCs provided the cDNA or gDNA that served as material.

Seattle's enrolled individuals joined amid active infection and were then monitored longitudinally. The V end was cut by 5 bases, the J end by 4 bases, with 17 bases between. The CDR3 loop spans 15 amino acids. From germline, CDR1 is MNHEY and CDR2 SVGAGI. J is TRBJ1-1 and V is TRBV6-5, with D perhaps TRBD1 (5 bases). Sequencing used peripheral blood. The TCR was taken from a human donor with COVID-19, enrolled during active disease. The donor label of this sample is uncertain. CDR3 sequence reads: CASSQLLWGPTEAFF. In DNA, the CDR3 is TGTGCCAGCAGTCAATTACTATGGGGCCCCACTGAAGCTTTCTTT.